This entry lists 9 T cell receptor beta chains sequenced from one sample in a study of T cell repertoires in cytomegalovirus infection. These receptors are not linked to any known antigen. TCRdb recomputed calls from the reads with MiXCR, one row per CDR3 protein. This table holds about 310,000 distinct CDR3 sequences, around 25% found once. The specimen comprised cultured PBMCs, sampled from culture after CMV antigen stimulation. The origin of the receptors is a human donor in good health (CMV status not recorded). Some clones in this sample may be carry-over from other donors' samples.

V is TRBV6-2 or TRBV6-3 and J is TRBJ2-1; 14 bases are shared with TRBD2. Germline V lookup: CDR1 MNHEY, CDR2 SVGEGT. This CDR3 region has 16 residues. Losses at the gene ends were 6 bases for V and 8 bases for J; bases not matched to a gene: 9. The CDR3 coding sequence is TGTGCCAGCAGCGATGGGACTAGCGGGAGAGGCTATGAGCAGTTCTTC. It translates to CASSDGTSGRGYEQFF.

The chain combines TRBV6-6 with TRBJ2-7, with D possibly being TRBD1 (6 bases). CDR3 size: 18 residues. CDR1 and CDR2 (germline): MNHNY, SVGAGI (reference sequence). V was clipped by 2 bases and J by 2 bases, with 22 bases between them. For the CDR3, the DNA is TGTGCCAGCAGTTACACGTTGGGGGCTTCTGGGCATCCCTACGAGCAGTACGTC. Amino acid sequence: CASSYTLGASGHPYEQYV.

This clonotype showed up many times. The chain links TRBV7-2 to TRBJ1-2; 9 bases agree with TRBD1. This CDR3 comprises 14 residues. The germline V gene encodes CDR1 SGHTA and CDR2 FQGNSA. With V trimmed by 1 base and J by 5 bases, 2 bases remained unmatched. The CDR3 loop is CASSLGQGEYGYTF. In DNA, the CDR3 is TGTGCCAGCAGCTTAGGACAGGGGGAATATGGCTACACCTTC.

J is TRBJ2-3 and V is TRBV12-3 or TRBV12-4, with 9 bases that match TRBD1. The CDR3 sequence is 20 residues long. V lost 3 bases, J lost 0 bases, and 16 bases stayed unmatched. CDR3 DNA sequence: TGTGCCAGCAGTTTGACCCCGGTTCGGGACAGGGTTCGGAGCACAGATACGCAGTATTTT. This encodes CASSLTPVRDRVRSTDTQYF.

This chain links TRBV6-2 or TRBV6-3 with TRBJ2-2; 7 positions match TRBD1. The CDR3 runs 14 residues. Germline V gene lookup returns CDR1 MNHEY and CDR2 SVGEGT. The V segment lost 6 bases and the J segment 5 bases; nucleotides outside the gene matches: 6. The CDR3 nucleotides read TGTGCCAGCAGATGGGCAGGGGGAACCGGGGAGCTGTTTTTT. Translated, it gives CASRWAGGTGELFF.

The chain carries TRBV20-1 and TRBJ2-1; 11 bases map to TRBD2. CDR1 is DFQATT, CDR2 SNEGSKA, per germline (reference sequence). CDR3 length equals 15 residues. The V segment lost 1 base and the J segment 5 bases; nucleotides outside the gene matches: 4. DNA for the CDR3: TGCAGTGCTAGAGTACTAGCGGGAGCGGACAATGAGCAGTTCTTC. It specifies CSARVLAGADNEQFF.

This clonotype was picked up many times. The J gene is TRBJ2-3, the V gene TRBV7-2; tentative D call: TRBD2 (6 bases). Trimming removed 2 bases from V and 2 bases from J, with 14 bases in between. The CDR3 has 16 amino acids. The germline V gene encodes CDR1 SGHTA and CDR2 FQGNSA. The CDR3 region has the DNA TGTGCCAGCAGCTTAATCGCGGGAACAACCACAGATACGCAGTATTTT. Amino acid sequence: CASSLIAGTTTDTQYF.

This clonotype was recorded many times. V is TRBV19 and J is TRBJ2-1; perhaps TRBD2 as D (5 bases). The V gene's germline CDR1 is LNHDA and CDR2 SQIVND (reference sequence). Between the trimmed V and J ends, which lost 0 bases and 4 bases, there was a span of 13 bases. The CDR3 has 16 residues. CDR3 in DNA: TGTGCCAGTAGTATAGAGGAGCGGCTAGGATACAATGAGCAGTTCTTC. It is translated as CASSIEERLGYNEQFF.

The genes are TRBV19 and TRBJ2-1; the match to TRBD2 covers 10 bases. CDR1 is LNHDA, CDR2 SQIVND, per germline (reference sequence). The CDR3 covers 14 residues. After removal of 3 bases from V and 8 bases from J, the junction contained 4 bases not matched to a gene. The CDR3 bases are TGTGCCAGTAGTATGAGCGGGAGGGTAGATGAGCAGTTCTTC. Translated, it gives CASSMSGRVDEQFF.